This T cell receptor (beta chain) was recorded in a study of blood T cell repertoires in COVID-19. Whole-study context: In each case, the material was cDNA or gDNA derived from T cells, B-cell-depleted T cells, or PBMCs.

Trimming stripped 4 bases from V and 5 bases from J, with 8 bases between. CDR3 length equals 13 residues. Germline V lookup: CDR1 SNHLY, CDR2 FYNNEI. This table comes from immunoSEQ multiplex PCR, and its TCRdb copy is limited to in-frame clones, with some not included. The sample carries around 170,000 clones, around 74% recorded once. The rearrangement uses TRBV2 and TRBJ1-4, with D uncertain. Sequenced: peripheral blood. The source is an elderly woman with acute or convalescent COVID-19. Written as DNA, the CDR3 is TGTGCCAGCAGTGGGCGGGAGAATGAAAAACTGTTTTTT. It yields the protein CASSGRENEKLFF. Supplemented by reference TRBV2 and TRBJ1-4, the full variable domain reads EPEVTQTPSHQVTQMGQEVILRCVPISNHLYFYWYRQILGQKVEFLVSFYNNEISEKSEIFDDQFSVERPDGSNFTLKIRSTKLEDSAMYFCASSGRENEKLFFGSGTQLSVL.